The rows below give T cell receptor beta chains drawn from one sample of a study of chemoradiotherapy in HPV16-positive cancers. Produced via immunoSEQ multiplex PCR; TCRdb's table is partial and in-frame only. The data contain about 32,000 clones, about 87% of them singletons. The material sequenced was blood, taken from a patient who underwent chemoradiotherapy. The receptors originated from a human donor with HPV-associated anogenital cancer. The CDR3 runs from the conserved cysteine through the conserved F or W. A D gene is named only where the DNA matches it firmly. Size is stated for part of the rows, as once, few or many counts, or as a class when the clone is expanded.

CDR3nt: TGTGCCAGTAGTATGGCTGGCTTGGAAAACATTCAGTACTTC; CDR3aa: CASSMAGLENIQYF; j_gene: TRBJ2-4; d_gene: -; v_gene: TRBV19; abundance: -
CDR3nt: TGCGCCAGCAGCTTGGCCGGAAGGGGCTCTGGAAACACCATATATTTT; CDR3aa: CASSLAGRGSGNTIYF; j_gene: TRBJ1-3; d_gene: -; v_gene: TRBV5-1; abundance: once
CDR3nt: TGTGCCAGCAGCTTACCTGCGACAACTTTCACTGAAGCTTTCTTT; CDR3aa: CASSLPATTFTEAFF; j_gene: TRBJ1-1; d_gene: -; v_gene: TRBV7-9; abundance: medium-sized
CDR3nt: TGTGCCAGCTCAGCCGCCTCAGATACGCAGTATTTT; CDR3aa: CASSAASDTQYF; j_gene: TRBJ2-3; d_gene: -; v_gene: TRBV18; abundance: -
CDR3nt: TGTGCCTGGAGTCAAATAGCGGAAGAGACCCAGTACTTC; CDR3aa: CAWSQIAEETQYF; j_gene: TRBJ2-5; d_gene: -; v_gene: TRBV30; abundance: -
CDR3nt: TGTGCCTGGAGTGTATCAGGGTATGGCTACACCTTC; CDR3aa: CAWSVSGYGYTF; j_gene: TRBJ1-2; d_gene: -; v_gene: TRBV30; abundance: -
CDR3nt: TGTGCCAGCAGCAGCTCGGCGGGAGTCCAAGATACGCAGTATTTT; CDR3aa: CASSSSAGVQDTQYF; j_gene: TRBJ2-3; d_gene: TRBD2; v_gene: TRBV7-2; abundance: -
CDR3nt: TGTGCCACCGAGGGTTTTGATGAAAAACTGTTTTTT; CDR3aa: CATEGFDEKLFF; j_gene: TRBJ1-4; d_gene: -; v_gene: TRBV6-1; abundance: -
CDR3nt: TGTGCCAGTAGAAAGGAACAGGGCAGCTACAATGAGCAGTTCTTC; CDR3aa: CASRKEQGSYNEQFF; j_gene: TRBJ2-1; d_gene: -; v_gene: TRBV6-5; abundance: -
CDR3nt: TGTGCCAGCAGTTCCTCGGGACTCCTCTACGAGCAGTACTTC; CDR3aa: CASSSSGLLYEQYF; j_gene: TRBJ2-7; d_gene: -; v_gene: TRBV27; abundance: -
CDR3nt: TGCGCCAGCAGCTTCGGCGGGACCAATGAGCAGTTCTTC; CDR3aa: CASSFGGTNEQFF; j_gene: TRBJ2-1; d_gene: -; v_gene: TRBV5-1; abundance: -
CDR3nt: TGTGCCAGCAGCTTAAGTGGTATGGTCAATGAGCAGTTCTTC; CDR3aa: CASSLSGMVNEQFF; j_gene: TRBJ2-1; d_gene: -; v_gene: TRBV7-9; abundance: -
CDR3nt: TGTGCCAGCAGTGTAACAGGGATTAGCAATCAGCCCCAGCATTTT; CDR3aa: CASSVTGISNQPQHF; j_gene: TRBJ1-5; d_gene: -; v_gene: TRBV2; abundance: -
CDR3nt: TGTGCCAGCAGTGAAGGGGAGGGGGCCGGCTACACCTTC; CDR3aa: CASSEGEGAGYTF; j_gene: TRBJ1-2; d_gene: TRBD1; v_gene: TRBV6-1; abundance: medium-sized
CDR3nt: TGCGCCAGCAGCTCCGGACAGCCAAACACTGAAGCTTTCTTT; CDR3aa: CASSSGQPNTEAFF; j_gene: TRBJ1-1; d_gene: -; v_gene: TRBV5-1; abundance: few
CDR3nt: TGTGCCAGCAGTTTATACAGGGTCACCGAAGCTTTCTTT; CDR3aa: CASSLYRVTEAFF; j_gene: TRBJ1-1; d_gene: -; v_gene: TRBV27; abundance: medium-sized
CDR3nt: TGTGCCAGCAGCGCCTTATCTGGGTTGACAGATACGCAGTATTTT; CDR3aa: CASSALSGLTDTQYF; j_gene: TRBJ2-3; d_gene: -; v_gene: TRBV6-6; abundance: -
CDR3nt: TGTGCCAGCAGCTTGGGGGGACGGTCTGGAAACACCATATATTTT; CDR3aa: CASSLGGRSGNTIYF; j_gene: TRBJ1-3; d_gene: -; v_gene: TRBV5-4; abundance: once
CDR3nt: TGTGCCAGCAGCCCTCAAAGAGGGCTGAACACTGAAGCTTTCTTT; CDR3aa: CASSPQRGLNTEAFF; j_gene: TRBJ1-1; d_gene: -; v_gene: TRBV7-9; abundance: -
CDR3nt: TGTGCCACCGGAGGGGGCCTCGGGAACTATGGCTACACCTTC; CDR3aa: CATGGGLGNYGYTF; j_gene: TRBJ1-2; d_gene: TRBD1; v_gene: TRBV19; abundance: -
CDR3nt: TGCAGCGTTGCCGGGACAGGGGGAAAAGGCTACACCTTC; CDR3aa: CSVAGTGGKGYTF; j_gene: TRBJ1-2; d_gene: TRBD1; v_gene: TRBV29-1; abundance: -
CDR3nt: TGTGCCAGCAGCCGTAAGACTAGCGGGGGGGCCCACGAGCAGTACTTC; CDR3aa: CASSRKTSGGAHEQYF; j_gene: TRBJ2-7; d_gene: TRBD2; v_gene: TRBV14; abundance: -
CDR3nt: TGCAGCGTGCTAGACAGGGAACGTGAAAAACTGTTTTTT; CDR3aa: CSVLDREREKLFF; j_gene: TRBJ1-4; d_gene: TRBD1; v_gene: TRBV29-1; abundance: -
CDR3nt: TGCGCCAGCAGCCAAGATCGGCGAAAACAGCTCGATGAAAAACTGTTTTTT; CDR3aa: CASSQDRRKQLDEKLFF; j_gene: TRBJ1-4; d_gene: -; v_gene: TRBV4-1; abundance: -